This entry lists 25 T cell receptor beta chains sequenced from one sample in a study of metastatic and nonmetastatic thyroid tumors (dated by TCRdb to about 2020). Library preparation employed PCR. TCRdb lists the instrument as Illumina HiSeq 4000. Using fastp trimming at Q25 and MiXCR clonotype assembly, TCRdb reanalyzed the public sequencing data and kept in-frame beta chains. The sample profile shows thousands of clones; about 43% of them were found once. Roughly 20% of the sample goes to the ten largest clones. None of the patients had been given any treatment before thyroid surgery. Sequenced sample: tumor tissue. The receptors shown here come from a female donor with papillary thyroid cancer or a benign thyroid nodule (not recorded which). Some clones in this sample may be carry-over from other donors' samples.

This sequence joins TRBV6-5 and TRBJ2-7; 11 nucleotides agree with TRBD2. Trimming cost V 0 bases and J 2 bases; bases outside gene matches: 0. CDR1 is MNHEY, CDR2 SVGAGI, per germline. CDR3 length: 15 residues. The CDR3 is CASSYSTSGAYEQYF. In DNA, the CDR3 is TGTGCCAGCAGTTACTCGACTAGCGGGGCCTACGAGCAGTACTTC.

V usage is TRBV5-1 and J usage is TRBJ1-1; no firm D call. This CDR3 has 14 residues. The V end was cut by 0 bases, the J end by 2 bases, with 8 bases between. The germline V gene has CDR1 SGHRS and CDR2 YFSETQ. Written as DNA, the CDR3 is TGCGCCAGCAGCTTGGGCCCGAGCAACACTGAAGCTTTCTTT. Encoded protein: CASSLGPSNTEAFF.

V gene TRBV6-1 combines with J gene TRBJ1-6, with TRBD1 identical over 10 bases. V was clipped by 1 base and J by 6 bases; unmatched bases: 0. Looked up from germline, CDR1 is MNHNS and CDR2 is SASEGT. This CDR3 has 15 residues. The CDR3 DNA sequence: TGTGCCAGCAGTGAAGGGACAGGGGGTAATTCACCCCTCCACTTT. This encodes CASSEGTGGNSPLHF.

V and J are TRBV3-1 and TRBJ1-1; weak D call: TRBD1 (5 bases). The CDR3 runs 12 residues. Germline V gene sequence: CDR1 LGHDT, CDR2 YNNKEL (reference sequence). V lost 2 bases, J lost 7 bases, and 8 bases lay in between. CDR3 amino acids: CASSQPQGEAFF. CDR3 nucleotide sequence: TGTGCCAGCAGCCAACCCCAGGGTGAAGCTTTCTTT. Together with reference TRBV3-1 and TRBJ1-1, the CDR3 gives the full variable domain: DTAVSQTPKYLVTQMGNDKSIKCEQNLGHDTMYWYKQDSKKFLKIMFSYNNKELIINETVPNRFSPKSPDKAHLNLHINSLELGDSAVYFCASSQPQGEAFFGQGTRLTVV.

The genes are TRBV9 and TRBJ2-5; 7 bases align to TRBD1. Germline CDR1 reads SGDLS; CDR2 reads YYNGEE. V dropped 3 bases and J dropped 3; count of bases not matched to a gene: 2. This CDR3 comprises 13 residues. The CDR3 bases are TGTGCCAGCAGCGCCGGGACAGAAGAGACCCAGTACTTC. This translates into CASSAGTEETQYF. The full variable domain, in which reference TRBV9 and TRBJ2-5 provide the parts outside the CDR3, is DSGVTQTPKHLITATGQRVTLRCSPRSGDLSVYWYQQSLDQGLQFLIQYYNGEERAKGNILERFSAQQFPDLHSELNLSSLELGDSALYFCASSAGTEETQYFGPGTRLLVL.

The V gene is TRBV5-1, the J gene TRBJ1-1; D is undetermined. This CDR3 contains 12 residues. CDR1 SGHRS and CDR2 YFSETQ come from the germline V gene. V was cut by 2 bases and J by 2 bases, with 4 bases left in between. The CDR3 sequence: CASSLDNTEAFF. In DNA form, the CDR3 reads TGCGCCAGCAGCTTAGACAACACTGAAGCTTTCTTT.

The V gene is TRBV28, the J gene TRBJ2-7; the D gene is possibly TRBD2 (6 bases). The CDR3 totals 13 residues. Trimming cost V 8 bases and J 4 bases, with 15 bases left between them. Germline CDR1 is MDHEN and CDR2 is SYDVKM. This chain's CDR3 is CASAVSGVYEQYF. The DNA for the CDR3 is TGTGCCAGCGCCGTTTCGGGAGTTTACGAGCAGTACTTC.

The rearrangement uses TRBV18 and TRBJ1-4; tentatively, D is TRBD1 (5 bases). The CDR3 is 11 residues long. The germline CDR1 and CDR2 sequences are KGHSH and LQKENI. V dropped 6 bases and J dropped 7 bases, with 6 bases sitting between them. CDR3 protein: CASSGGEKLFF. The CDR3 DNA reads TGTGCCAGCTCCGGGGGTGAAAAACTGTTTTTT. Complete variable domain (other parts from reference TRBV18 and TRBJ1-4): NAGVMQNPRHLVRRRGQEARLRCSPMKGHSHVYWYRQLPEEGLKFMVYLQKENIIDESGMPKERFSAEFPKEGPSILRIQQVVRGDSAAYFCASSGGEKLFFGSGTQLSVL.

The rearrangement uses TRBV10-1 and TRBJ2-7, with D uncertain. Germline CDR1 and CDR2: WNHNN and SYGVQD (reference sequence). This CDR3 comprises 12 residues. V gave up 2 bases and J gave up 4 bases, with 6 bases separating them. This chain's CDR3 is CASSETGYEQYF. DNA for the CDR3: TGCGCCAGCAGTGAGACCGGATACGAGCAGTACTTC.

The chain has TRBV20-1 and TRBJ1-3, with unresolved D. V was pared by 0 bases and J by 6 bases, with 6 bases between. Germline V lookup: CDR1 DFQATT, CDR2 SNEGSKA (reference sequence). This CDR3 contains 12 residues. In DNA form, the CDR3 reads TGCAGTGCTAGAGAGTCCGAAAACACCATATATTTT. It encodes CSARESENTIYF.

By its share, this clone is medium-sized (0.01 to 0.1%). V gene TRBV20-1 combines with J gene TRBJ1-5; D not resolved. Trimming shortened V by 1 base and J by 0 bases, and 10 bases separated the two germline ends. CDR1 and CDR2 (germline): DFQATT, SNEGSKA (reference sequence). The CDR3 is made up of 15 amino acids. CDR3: CSARGETVSNQPQHF. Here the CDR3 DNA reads TGCAGTGCTAGAGGGGAAACAGTTAGCAATCAGCCCCAGCATTTT.

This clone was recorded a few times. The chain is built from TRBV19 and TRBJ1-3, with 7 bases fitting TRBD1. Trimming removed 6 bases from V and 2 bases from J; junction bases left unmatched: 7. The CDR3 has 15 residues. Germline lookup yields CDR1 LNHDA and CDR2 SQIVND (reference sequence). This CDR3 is CASRQATGAGNTIYF. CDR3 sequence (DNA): TGTGCCAGTAGACAAGCCACAGGGGCTGGAAACACCATATATTTT.

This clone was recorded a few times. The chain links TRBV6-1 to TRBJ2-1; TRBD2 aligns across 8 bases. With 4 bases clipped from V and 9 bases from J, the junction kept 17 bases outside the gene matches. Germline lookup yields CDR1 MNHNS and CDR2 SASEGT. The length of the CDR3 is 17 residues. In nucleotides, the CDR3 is TGTGCCAGCAGTGCCTTAACCGGGACTAGAGCCTTCGGTGAGCAGTTCTTC. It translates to CASSALTGTRAFGEQFF.

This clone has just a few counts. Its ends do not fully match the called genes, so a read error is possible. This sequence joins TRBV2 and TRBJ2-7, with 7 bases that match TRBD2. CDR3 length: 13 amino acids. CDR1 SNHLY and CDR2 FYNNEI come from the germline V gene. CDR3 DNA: TGTTCCAGCAGTGGGGGGGTTCCCTACGAGCATTACTTC. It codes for CSSSGGVPYEHYF.

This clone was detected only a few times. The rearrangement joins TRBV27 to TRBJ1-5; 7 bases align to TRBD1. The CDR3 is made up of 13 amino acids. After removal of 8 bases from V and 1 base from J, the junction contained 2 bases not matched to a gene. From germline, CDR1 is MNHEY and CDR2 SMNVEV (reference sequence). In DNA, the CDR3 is TGTGCCAGCGTGGGACAGAGCAATCAGCCCCAGCATTTT. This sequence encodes CASVGQSNQPQHF.

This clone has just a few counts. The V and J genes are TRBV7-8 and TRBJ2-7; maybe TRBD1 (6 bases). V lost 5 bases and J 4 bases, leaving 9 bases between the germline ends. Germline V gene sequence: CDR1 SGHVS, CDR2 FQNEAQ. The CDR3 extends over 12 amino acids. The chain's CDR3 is CASSVDSYEQYF. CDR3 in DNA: TGTGCCAGCAGCGTGGACAGTTACGAGCAGTACTTC.

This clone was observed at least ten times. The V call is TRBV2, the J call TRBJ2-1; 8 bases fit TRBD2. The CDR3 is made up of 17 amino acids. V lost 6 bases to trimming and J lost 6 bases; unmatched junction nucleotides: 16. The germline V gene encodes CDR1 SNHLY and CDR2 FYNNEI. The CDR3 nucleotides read TGTGCCAGCAGGGGGGCCCGGACCGGGACTAGTGTCAATGAGCAGTTCTTC. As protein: CASRGARTGTSVNEQFF.

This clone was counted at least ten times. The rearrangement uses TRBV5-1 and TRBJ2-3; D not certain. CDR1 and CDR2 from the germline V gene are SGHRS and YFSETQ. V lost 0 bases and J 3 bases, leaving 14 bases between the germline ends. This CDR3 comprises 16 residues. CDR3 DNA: TGCGCCAGCAGCTTGGAGCAGGCCCTTAGGACAGATACGCAGTATTTT. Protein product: CASSLEQALRTDTQYF. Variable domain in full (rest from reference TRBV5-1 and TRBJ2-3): KAGVTQTPRYLIKTRGQQVTLSCSPISGHRSVSWYQQTPGQGLQFLFEYFSETQRNKGNFPGRFSGRQFSNSRSEMNVSTLELGDSALYLCASSLEQALRTDTQYFGPGTRLTVL.

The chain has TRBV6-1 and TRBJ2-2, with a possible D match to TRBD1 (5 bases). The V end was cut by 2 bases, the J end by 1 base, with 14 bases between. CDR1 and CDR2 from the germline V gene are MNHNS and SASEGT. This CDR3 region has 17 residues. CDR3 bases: TGTGCCAGCAGTGAAAATTGGGTGCAGGGGAACACCGGGGAGCTGTTTTTT. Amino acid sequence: CASSENWVQGNTGELFF.

This CDR3 reads CASSLTVNTGELFF. DNA for the CDR3: TGCGCCAGCAGCCTGACTGTAAACACCGGGGAGCTGTTTTTT. The chain uses TRBV5-1 and TRBJ2-2; D gene uncertain. V lost 4 bases and J lost 2, with 9 bases in between. Looked up from germline, CDR1 is SGHRS and CDR2 is YFSETQ. CDR3 size: 14 residues.

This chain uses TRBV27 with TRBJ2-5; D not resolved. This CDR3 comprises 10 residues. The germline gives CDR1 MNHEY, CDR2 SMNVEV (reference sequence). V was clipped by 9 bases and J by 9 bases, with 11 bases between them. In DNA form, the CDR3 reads TGTGCCAGTCCGCCCCCCCCCCAGTACTTC. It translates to CASPPPPQYF.

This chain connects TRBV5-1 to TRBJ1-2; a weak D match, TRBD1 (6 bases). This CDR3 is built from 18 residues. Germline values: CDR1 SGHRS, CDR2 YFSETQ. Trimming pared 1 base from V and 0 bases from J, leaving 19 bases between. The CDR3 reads CASSLTTGIDIANYGYTF. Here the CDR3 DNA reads TGCGCCAGCAGCTTGACCACAGGGATCGACATAGCTAACTATGGCTACACCTTC. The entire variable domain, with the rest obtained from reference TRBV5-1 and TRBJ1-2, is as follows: KAGVTQTPRYLIKTRGQQVTLSCSPISGHRSVSWYQQTPGQGLQFLFEYFSETQRNKGNFPGRFSGRQFSNSRSEMNVSTLELGDSALYLCASSLTTGIDIANYGYTFGSGTRLTVV.

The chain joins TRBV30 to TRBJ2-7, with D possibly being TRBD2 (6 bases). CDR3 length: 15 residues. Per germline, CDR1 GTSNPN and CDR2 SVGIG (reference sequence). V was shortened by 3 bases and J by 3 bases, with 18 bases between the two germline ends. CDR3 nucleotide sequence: TGTGCCTGGAGGGCTATCGGGGGTAATCGCTACGAGCAGTACTTC. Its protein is CAWRAIGGNRYEQYF.

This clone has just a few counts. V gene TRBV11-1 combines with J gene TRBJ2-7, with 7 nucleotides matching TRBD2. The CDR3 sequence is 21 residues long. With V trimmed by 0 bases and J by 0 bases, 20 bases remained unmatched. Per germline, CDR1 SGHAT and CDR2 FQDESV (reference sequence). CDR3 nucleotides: TGTGCCAGCAGCTTAGCTGTTGGAGGATTTTCTAGCGGATCGAGCTCCTACGAGCAGTACTTC. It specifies CASSLAVGGFSSGSSSYEQYF. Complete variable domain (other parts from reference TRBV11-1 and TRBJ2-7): EAEVAQSPRYKITEKSQAVAFWCDPISGHATLYWYRQILGQGPELLVQFQDESVVDDSQLPKDRFSAERLKGVDSTLKIQPAELGDSAMYLCASSLAVGGFSSGSSSYEQYFGPGTRLTVT.

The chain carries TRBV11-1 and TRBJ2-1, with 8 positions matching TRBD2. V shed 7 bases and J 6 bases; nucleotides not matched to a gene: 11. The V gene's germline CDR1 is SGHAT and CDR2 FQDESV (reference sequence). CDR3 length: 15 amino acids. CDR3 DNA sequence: TGTGCCAGCATTATAAGCGGGAGCTCCCCCAATGAGCAGTTCTTC. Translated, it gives CASIISGSSPNEQFF.